Included here is one TCR beta chain sequence, with context. The read gets to within 3 residues of the CDR3 end, and the germline J gene fills in the rest. The data belong to a study of T cells in women clearing cervical HPV infection. Assay: immunoSEQ multiplex PCR; the TCRdb copy retains only in-frame clones and omits some. In total, the table holds around 39,000 clones. After removal of 5 bases from V and 4 bases from J, the junction contained 8 bases not matched to a gene. This CDR3 has 15 amino acids. From germline, CDR1 is SGHTA and CDR2 FQGNSA. The V gene is TRBV7-2, the J gene TRBJ1-5; TRBD1 agrees at 7 bases. The specimen sequenced was blood buffy coat. The receptor's source is a woman between 18 and 70 years old with a cervical HPV16 infection that either progressed to CIN3+ or cleared (not recorded which). The chain's CDR3 is CASSGQVSPNQPQHF. The CDR3 bases that were read are TGTGCCAGCAGCGGACAGGTTTCCCCTAATCAGCCC. Together with reference TRBV7-2 and TRBJ1-5, the CDR3 gives the full variable domain: GAGVSQSPSNKVTEKGKDVELRCDPISGHTALYWYRQSLGQGLEFLIYFQGNSAPDKSGLPSDRFSAERTGGSVSTLTIQRTQQEDSAVYLCASSGQVSPNQPQHFGDGTRLSIL.